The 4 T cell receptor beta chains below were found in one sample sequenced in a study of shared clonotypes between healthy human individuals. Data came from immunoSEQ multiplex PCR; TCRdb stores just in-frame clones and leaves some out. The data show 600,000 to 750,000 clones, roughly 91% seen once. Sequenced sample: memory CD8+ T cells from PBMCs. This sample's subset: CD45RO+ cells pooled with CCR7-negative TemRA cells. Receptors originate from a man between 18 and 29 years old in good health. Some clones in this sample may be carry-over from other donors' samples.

CDR3 bases: TGCGCCAGCAGCCAAGGCGCGGGCAATCAGCCCCAGCATTTT. The encoded protein is CASSQGAGNQPQHF. The V call is TRBV4-1, the J call TRBJ1-5, with D uncertain. CDR3 size: 14 residues. CDR1 MGHRA and CDR2 YSYEKL come from the germline V gene. V shed 1 base and J shed 2 bases, with 6 bases lying between them.

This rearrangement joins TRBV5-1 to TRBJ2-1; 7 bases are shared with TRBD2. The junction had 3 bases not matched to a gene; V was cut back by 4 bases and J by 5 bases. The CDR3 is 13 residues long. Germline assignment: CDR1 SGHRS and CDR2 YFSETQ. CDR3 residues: CASSGGGHNEQFF. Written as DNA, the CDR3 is TGCGCCAGCAGCGGGGGAGGGCACAATGAGCAGTTCTTC.

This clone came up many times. CDR3 in DNA: TGTGCCAGCAGCGAAGGGGCTTCGAACACCGGGGAGCTGTTTTTT. This translates into CASSEGASNTGELFF. The V call is TRBV9, the J call TRBJ2-2, with D maybe TRBD1 (5 bases). Trimming took 3 bases from V and 0 from J, leaving 9 bases between them. The length of the CDR3 is 15 residues. The germline V gene has CDR1 SGDLS and CDR2 YYNGEE.

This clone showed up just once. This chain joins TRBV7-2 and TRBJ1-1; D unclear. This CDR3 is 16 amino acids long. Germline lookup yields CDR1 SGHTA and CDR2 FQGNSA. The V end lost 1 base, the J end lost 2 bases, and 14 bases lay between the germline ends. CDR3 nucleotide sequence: TGTGCCAGCAGCTTAGTTGGGGAAGGGAGTAACACTGAAGCTTTCTTT. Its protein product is CASSLVGEGSNTEAFF.